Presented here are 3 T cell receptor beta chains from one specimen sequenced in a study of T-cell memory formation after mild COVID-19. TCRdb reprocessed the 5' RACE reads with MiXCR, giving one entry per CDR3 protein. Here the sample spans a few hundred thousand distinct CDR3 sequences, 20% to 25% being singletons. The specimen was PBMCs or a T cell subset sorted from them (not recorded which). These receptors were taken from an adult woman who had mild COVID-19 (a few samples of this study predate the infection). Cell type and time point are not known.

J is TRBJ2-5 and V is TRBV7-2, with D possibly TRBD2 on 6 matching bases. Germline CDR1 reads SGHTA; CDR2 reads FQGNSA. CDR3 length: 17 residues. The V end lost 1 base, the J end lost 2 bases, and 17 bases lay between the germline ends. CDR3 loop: CASSLGLARTVQETQYF. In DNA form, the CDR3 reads TGTGCCAGCAGCTTAGGGCTAGCGCGAACCGTTCAAGAGACCCAGTACTTC.

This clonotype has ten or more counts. The CDR3 coding sequence is TGTGCCAGCAGCCCGACAGGGGGCGGGTACACTGAAGCTTTCTTT. As protein: CASSPTGGGYTEAFF. This sequence joins TRBV9 and TRBJ1-1; 10 positions match TRBD1. CDR3 size: 15 residues. Trimming at V came to 4 bases and at J to 3 bases, leaving 6 bases not matched to a gene. The germline gives CDR1 SGDLS, CDR2 YYNGEE.

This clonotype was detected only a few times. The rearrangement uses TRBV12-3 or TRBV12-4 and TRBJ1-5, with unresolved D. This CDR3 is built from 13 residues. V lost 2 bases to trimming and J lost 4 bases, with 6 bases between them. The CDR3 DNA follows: TGTGCCAGCAGTTTAATGGGGAATCAGCCCCAGCATTTT. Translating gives CASSLMGNQPQHF.